This paragraph reports one T cell receptor (beta chain). The data derive from a study of blood T cell repertoires in COVID-19. Study at large: Sites in the United States, Italy and Spain provided acute and convalescent COVID-19 samples. PBMCs, B-cell-depleted T cells, or T cells were the source of the cDNA or gDNA that made up the material.

As originally analysed: The authors estimated nucleated cell counts from reference gene primer amplification. Data came from immunoSEQ multiplex PCR; TCRdb stores just in-frame clones and leaves some out. The DNA was the basis for D and trimming; V, J and clone size are from that table. Here the sample spans around 400,000 clones, 80% to 90% being singletons. This TCR derives from a woman in her 30s with COVID-19, enrolled during active disease. What was sequenced was peripheral blood.

CDR3 in amino acids: CASSPGGLGSGSYNEQFF. The DNA of the CDR3 is TGTGCCAGCAGTCCCGGGGGACTAGGTTCGGGCTCCTACAATGAGCAGTTCTTC. This chain links TRBV28 with TRBJ2-1; 8 positions match TRBD2. The V segment lost 5 bases and the J segment 0 bases; nucleotides outside the gene matches: 12. The CDR3 is 18 residues long. CDR1 is MDHEN, CDR2 SYDVKM, per germline.